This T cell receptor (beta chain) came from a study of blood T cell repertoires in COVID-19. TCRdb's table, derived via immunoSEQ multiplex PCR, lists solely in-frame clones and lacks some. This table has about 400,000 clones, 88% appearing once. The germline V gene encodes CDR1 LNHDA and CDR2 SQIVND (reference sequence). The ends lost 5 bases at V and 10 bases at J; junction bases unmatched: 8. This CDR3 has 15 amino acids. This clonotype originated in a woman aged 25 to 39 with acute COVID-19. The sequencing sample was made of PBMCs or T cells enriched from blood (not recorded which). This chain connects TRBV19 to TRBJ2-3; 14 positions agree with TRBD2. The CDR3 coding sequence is TGTGCCAGTAGTGCGGGGACTAGCGGGGGAAAAGCGCAGTATTTT. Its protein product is CASSAGTSGGKAQYF.